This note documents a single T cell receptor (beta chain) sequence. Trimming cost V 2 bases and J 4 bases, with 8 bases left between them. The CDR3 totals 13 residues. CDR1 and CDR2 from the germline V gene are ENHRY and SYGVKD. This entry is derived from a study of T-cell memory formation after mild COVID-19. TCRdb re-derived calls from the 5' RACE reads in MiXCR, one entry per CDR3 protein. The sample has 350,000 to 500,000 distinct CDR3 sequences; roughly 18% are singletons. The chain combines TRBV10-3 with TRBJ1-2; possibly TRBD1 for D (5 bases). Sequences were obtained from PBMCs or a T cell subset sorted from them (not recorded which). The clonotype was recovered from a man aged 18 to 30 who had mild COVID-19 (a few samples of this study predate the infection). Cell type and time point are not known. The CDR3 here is CAISEAGGYGYTF. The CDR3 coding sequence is TGTGCCATCAGTGAGGCCGGGGGCTATGGCTACACCTTC.